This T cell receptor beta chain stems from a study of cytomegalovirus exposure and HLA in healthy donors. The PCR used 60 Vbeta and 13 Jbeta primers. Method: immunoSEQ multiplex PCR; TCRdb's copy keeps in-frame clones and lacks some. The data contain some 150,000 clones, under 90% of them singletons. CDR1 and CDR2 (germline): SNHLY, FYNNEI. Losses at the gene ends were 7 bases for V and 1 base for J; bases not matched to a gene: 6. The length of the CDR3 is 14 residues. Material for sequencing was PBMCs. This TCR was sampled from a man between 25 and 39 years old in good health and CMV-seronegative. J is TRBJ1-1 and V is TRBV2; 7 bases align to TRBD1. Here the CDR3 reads CASTETGRNTEAFF. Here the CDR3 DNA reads TGTGCCAGCACCGAGACAGGGAGGAACACTGAAGCTTTCTTT.